These 29 T cell receptor beta chains were sequenced from one sample in a study of shared clonotypes between healthy human individuals. Clones were read by immunoSEQ multiplex PCR, and TCRdb kept only the in-frame ones, dropping some. The data contain about 2.4 million clones, 80% to 95% of them singletons. Sequencing was carried out using naive CD4+ T cells from PBMCs. Subset in this sample: CD45RA+ positively selected. These receptors were collected from a man aged 18 to 30 in good health. Some clones in this sample may be carry-over from other donors' samples.

The chain has TRBV5-1 and TRBJ2-2; possibly TRBD2 for D (5 bases). The CDR3 length is 15 residues. Germline values: CDR1 SGHRS, CDR2 YFSETQ. V shed 2 bases and J shed 6 bases, with 14 bases lying between them. CDR3 sequence: CASSLSLATSGELFF. DNA of the CDR3: TGCGCCAGCAGCTTATCGCTAGCTACGTCCGGGGAGCTGTTTTTT.

This rearrangement joins TRBV11-1 to TRBJ1-1; maybe TRBD1 (5 bases). V lost 6 bases and J lost 3, with 11 bases in between. There are 13 residues in the CDR3. Germline loops: CDR1 SGHAT, CDR2 FQDESV (reference sequence). The CDR3 loop reads CASRGEEHTEAFF. DNA of the CDR3: TGTGCCAGCAGGGGGGAAGAGCACACTGAAGCTTTCTTT.

The genes are TRBV28 and TRBJ2-7; the D gene is possibly TRBD2 (5 bases). Germline loops: CDR1 MDHEN, CDR2 SYDVKM. This CDR3 spans 14 amino acids. The ends were cut back, 6 bases at V and 3 bases at J, with 15 bases in the middle. CDR3 bases: TGTGCCAGCAGCAAAGGTGGGAGACTCTACGAGCAGTACTTC. This encodes CASSKGGRLYEQYF.

This clone was recorded only once. This sequence joins TRBV9 and TRBJ2-7, with 7 bases that match TRBD2. The CDR3 runs 16 residues. Germline V gene sequence: CDR1 SGDLS, CDR2 YYNGEE. The junction had 10 bases not matched to a gene; V was cut back by 2 bases and J by 2 bases. The CDR3, as DNA: TGTGCCAGCAGCGTCGACCCCGGGACTACCGCCTACGAGCAGTACTTC. Amino acids: CASSVDPGTTAYEQYF.

CDR3 residues: CASSDSETQYF. CDR3 coding DNA: TGTGCCAGCAGTGATTCCGAGACCCAGTACTTC. The V call is TRBV25-1, the J call TRBJ2-5, with D uncertain. V lost 3 bases and J 5 bases, leaving 4 bases between the germline ends. The CDR3 runs to 11 residues. The germline CDR1 and CDR2 sequences are MGHDK and SYGVNS.

This clone was observed once. The gene calls are TRBV5-1 and TRBJ2-7; no definite D call. This CDR3 is built from 15 residues. V lost 4 bases and J 9 bases, leaving 23 bases between the germline ends. Germline values: CDR1 SGHRS, CDR2 YFSETQ. The CDR3 nucleotides read TGCGCCAGCAGCGTACAAGGGCTCCCCGAGTTGGGGCAGTACTTC. It is translated as CASSVQGLPELGQYF.

V and J are TRBV14 and TRBJ2-1; D call uncertain. The V gene's germline CDR1 is SGHDN and CDR2 FVKESK. V lost 0 bases and J 9 bases, leaving 18 bases between the germline ends. The CDR3 sequence is 16 residues long. The CDR3 loop reads CASSQELLHPAVEQFF. The CDR3 coding sequence is TGTGCCAGCAGCCAAGAGTTGCTCCACCCCGCGGTTGAGCAGTTCTTC.

Comments on this clone: Other DNA sequences in this specimen translate into the identical CDR3. The chain employs TRBV28 and TRBJ1-1; D unclear. Trimming shortened V by 3 bases and J by 4 bases, and 3 bases separated the two germline ends. This CDR3 is built from 11 residues. Germline assignment: CDR1 MDHEN and CDR2 SYDVKM. The CDR3 here is CASSFSTEAFF. The DNA of the CDR3 is TGTGCCAGCAGTTTTAGCACTGAAGCTTTCTTT.

The chain uses TRBV27 and TRBJ2-7, with TRBD2 matching over 7 bases. The J segment lost 0 bases and the V segment lost 6 bases, leaving 8 bases of the junction unmatched. This CDR3 has 15 residues. Germline lookup yields CDR1 MNHEY and CDR2 SMNVEV (reference sequence). The CDR3 region is CASSLGAGLSYEQYF. The CDR3 DNA is TGTGCCAGCAGCCTGGGAGCGGGACTCTCCTACGAGCAGTACTTC.

The gene calls are TRBV15 and TRBJ1-1, with D perhaps matching TRBD1 (5 bases). V was clipped by 2 bases and J by 7 bases, with 11 bases between them. Germline V CDR1 and CDR2: LNHNV, YYDKDF (reference sequence). The CDR3 extends over 13 amino acids. Here the CDR3 reads CATSRPKQVEAFF. The DNA for the CDR3 is TGTGCCACCAGCAGACCAAAACAGGTTGAAGCTTTCTTT.

The chain combines TRBV7-6 with TRBJ2-1; 8 bases are a match to TRBD2. V gave up 3 bases and J gave up 0 bases; unmatched junction bases: 4. CDR1 is SGHVS and CDR2 is FNYEAQ in the germline V gene. The CDR3 extends over 16 amino acids. CDR3 in amino acids: CASSFRLASSYNEQFF. The CDR3 DNA follows: TGTGCCAGCAGCTTCCGACTAGCGAGCTCCTACAATGAGCAGTTCTTC.

This sequence joins TRBV28 and TRBJ2-7; TRBD2 matches at 8 bases. From germline, CDR1 is MDHEN and CDR2 SYDVKM. The CDR3 length is 13 residues. V was pared by 11 bases and J by 0 bases, with 6 bases of the junction left unmatched. The CDR3 DNA reads as TGTGCCTACGGGGGGACTAGCTCCTACGAGCAGTACTTC. This sequence encodes CAYGGTSSYEQYF.

This clone was found once. The rearrangement uses TRBV27 and TRBJ1-2; perhaps TRBD1 as D (5 bases). Germline V gives CDR1 MNHEY, CDR2 SMNVEV (reference sequence). The CDR3 is made up of 12 amino acids. Trimming took 8 bases from V and 7 from J, leaving 14 bases between them. Here the CDR3 reads CASAGTFGGYTF. The CDR3, as DNA: TGTGCCAGCGCAGGGACCTTCGGTGGCTACACCTTC.

The chain uses TRBV10-3 and TRBJ2-7; D may be TRBD2 (5 bases). V dropped 6 bases and J dropped 6 bases, with 15 bases sitting between them. Germline V gene sequence: CDR1 ENHRY, CDR2 SYGVKD. The CDR3 consists of 13 residues. CDR3 protein: CAIRGPGLPEQYF. Written as DNA, the CDR3 is TGTGCCATCAGAGGGCCTGGACTCCCCGAGCAGTACTTC.

In DNA form, the CDR3 reads TGTGCCAGCAGTGAACCCGGAACAGGGGGCAGTGGCTACACCTTC. Translation gives CASSEPGTGGSGYTF. The genes are TRBV25-1 and TRBJ1-2, with TRBD1 identical over 9 bases. The CDR3 loop spans 15 amino acids. Germline V gene sequence: CDR1 MGHDK, CDR2 SYGVNS. V dropped 2 bases and J dropped 7; count of bases not matched to a gene: 8.

The rearrangement links TRBV5-1 to TRBJ2-5; TRBD1 is a possible D gene (6 bases). The length of the CDR3 is 15 residues. Trimming removed 1 base at V and 4 bases at J, with 14 bases between. Germline CDR1 is SGHRS and CDR2 is YFSETQ. The CDR3 sequence: CASSLTGNLGETQYF. As DNA, the CDR3 is TGCGCCAGCAGCTTGACAGGGAATCTAGGAGAGACCCAGTACTTC. The full variable domain, rest sourced from reference TRBV5-1 and TRBJ2-5, is KAGVTQTPRYLIKTRGQQVTLSCSPISGHRSVSWYQQTPGQGLQFLFEYFSETQRNKGNFPGRFSGRQFSNSRSEMNVSTLELGDSALYLCASSLTGNLGETQYFGPGTRLLVL.

This clone was detected a few times. The DNA of the CDR3 is TGTGCCAGCAGTTCAGTAGAACCATTGGGAGCTTTCTTT. Translating it yields CASSSVEPLGAFF. The chain uses TRBV28 and TRBJ1-1, with D unresolved. The ends were cut back, 4 bases at V and 10 bases at J, with 16 bases in the middle. In germline, CDR1 is MDHEN, CDR2 SYDVKM. This CDR3 comprises 13 residues.

The CDR3 region has the DNA TGTGCCAGCAGCGTTGGCGGGGCGCGAAGAGAAGAGCAGTACTTC. Its protein is CASSVGGARREEQYF. The V call is TRBV9, the J call TRBJ2-7, with a possible D match to TRBD2 (6 bases). Trimming left V 2 bases short and J 7 bases short, with 19 bases between. CDR1 is SGDLS and CDR2 is YYNGEE in the germline V gene. This CDR3 spans 15 amino acids.

The V call is TRBV28, the J call TRBJ1-3; 8 bases map to TRBD1. The CDR3 runs to 16 residues. Germline V lookup: CDR1 MDHEN, CDR2 SYDVKM. Germline trimming cut 10 bases from V and 1 base from J; bases unmatched to any gene: 12. As DNA, the CDR3 is TGTGCCATCTCGACAGGGACAGGAGATTCTGGAAACACCATATATTTT. This encodes CAISTGTGDSGNTIYF.

The chain uses TRBV28 and TRBJ2-3; 8 bases line up with TRBD2. The V gene's germline CDR1 is MDHEN and CDR2 SYDVKM. The CDR3 has 15 residues. V lost 3 bases and J lost 6; bases outside the gene matches: 8. Written as DNA, the CDR3 is TGTGCCAGCAGTTTGCCCGGGAGGGCCAGTGATACGCAGTATTTT. Translating it yields CASSLPGRASDTQYF.

Comments on this clone: This same CDR3 is encoded by further DNA sequences in the sample. The CDR3 here is CASLAGGTDTQYF. CDR3 DNA sequence: TGTGCCAGTTTAGCGGGAGGCACAGATACGCAGTATTTT. The rearrangement joins TRBV6-1 to TRBJ2-3, with 9 nucleotides matching TRBD2. The CDR3 is 13 amino acids. Trimming at V came to 9 bases and at J to 1 base, leaving 2 bases not matched to a gene. Germline V gene data show CDR1 as MNHNS and CDR2 as SASEGT.

This chain joins TRBV6-5 and TRBJ2-1; perhaps TRBD1 as D (8 bases). Germline CDR1 is MNHEY and CDR2 is SVGAGI. V gave up 8 bases and J gave up 8 bases, with 22 bases separating them. The CDR3 runs to 15 residues. This CDR3 is CASLSGGGRGYEQFF. The CDR3 nucleotides read TGTGCCAGCCTTTCAGGGGGCGGGAGAGGGTATGAGCAGTTCTTC.

V is TRBV7-3 and J is TRBJ2-2; no clear D. The CDR3 totals 17 residues. V was shortened by 1 base and J by 0 bases, with 12 bases between the two germline ends. Germline loops: CDR1 SGHTA, CDR2 FQGTGA. CDR3 amino acids: CASSLMGQVTNTGELFF. The CDR3 DNA sequence: TGTGCCAGCAGCTTAATGGGTCAGGTGACGAACACCGGGGAGCTGTTTTTT.

The chain employs TRBV5-1 and TRBJ2-5; 7 nucleotides agree with TRBD1. CDR1 is SGHRS, CDR2 YFSETQ, per germline. The CDR3 runs 15 residues. V trimming: 2 bases; J trimming: 7 bases; junction bases outside the gene matches: 11. The CDR3 reads CASSLLQGPEGTQYF. In DNA, the CDR3 is TGCGCCAGCAGCTTACTACAGGGGCCTGAAGGGACCCAGTACTTC.

CDR3 loop: CASSLSRGGRAGELFF. The CDR3 DNA is TGTGCCAGCAGTTTATCGAGGGGGGGTCGAGCCGGGGAGCTGTTTTTT. The chain joins TRBV27 to TRBJ2-2, with a weak D call TRBD2 (7 bases). The CDR3 loop spans 16 amino acids. The ends were cut back, 0 bases at V and 6 bases at J, with 14 bases in the middle. Germline V gives CDR1 MNHEY, CDR2 SMNVEV (reference sequence).

This clone was counted a single time. Other DNA sequences in this specimen translate into the identical CDR3. The chain carries TRBV5-1 and TRBJ1-3, with TRBD1 as a possible D gene (5 bases). Germline assignment: CDR1 SGHRS and CDR2 YFSETQ. This CDR3 region has 14 residues. The V gene lost 4 bases and the J gene lost 0 bases, with 8 bases spanning the gap. The CDR3 nucleotides read TGCGCCAGCAGCGGGGGTAGCTCTGGAAACACCATATATTTT. It codes for CASSGGSSGNTIYF.

This clone was seen once. The chain carries TRBV7-2 and TRBJ2-7; tentative D call: TRBD1 (5 bases). Per the germline V gene, CDR1 is SGHTA and CDR2 is FQGNSA. The CDR3 covers 14 residues. Trimming pared 3 bases from V and 5 bases from J, leaving 14 bases between. The CDR3 protein is CASSFSQGEHEQYF. The CDR3 bases are TGTGCCAGCAGCTTTTCCCAGGGTGAACACGAGCAGTACTTC.

This chain links TRBV18 with TRBJ1-2; no clear D gene. CDR1 is KGHSH, CDR2 LQKENI, per germline. The V gene lost 2 bases and the J gene lost 2 bases, with 9 bases spanning the gap. The CDR3 is 14 residues long. The CDR3 loop is CASSPILVNYGYTF. CDR3 nucleotides: TGTGCCAGCTCACCAATCTTGGTGAACTATGGCTACACCTTC.

The chain recombines TRBV30 with TRBJ1-2; no clear D gene. From germline, CDR1 is GTSNPN and CDR2 SVGIG (reference sequence). The CDR3 runs to 15 residues. The ends were cut back, 0 bases at V and 0 bases at J, with 11 bases in the middle. CDR3 nucleotide sequence: TGTGCCTGGAGTGTAGCTGGGCACGCTAACTATGGCTACACCTTC. It is translated as CAWSVAGHANYGYTF. The full variable domain, rest sourced from reference TRBV30 and TRBJ1-2, is SQTIHQWPATLVQPVGSPLSLECTVEGTSNPNLYWYRQAAGRGLQLLFYSVGIGQISSEVPQNLSASRPQDRQFILSSKKLLLSDSGFYLCAWSVAGHANYGYTFGSGTRLTVV.